A single sample gave rise to the 32 T cell receptor beta chains below, sequenced in a study of blood T cell repertoires in COVID-19 (dated by TCRdb to the early 2020s). The library was made by the immunoSEQ multiplex PCR assay. TCRdb holds this immuneACCESS table with in-frame rearrangements only. Some clones are missing; in checked studies, unresolved V genes explain under half, and the rest has no known cause. The sample profile shows a few hundred thousand clones; less than 90% of them were found once. The ten biggest clones cover 2.2% of the sample. The material sequenced was peripheral blood. The receptors shown here come from a woman between 50 and 59 years old with acute or convalescent COVID-19.

The chain uses TRBV6-5 and TRBJ2-5; 8 bases are shared with TRBD2. J was trimmed by 4 bases and V by 5 bases; bases with no gene match: 6. The CDR3 contains 14 residues. Germline values: CDR1 MNHEY, CDR2 SVGAGI. Written as DNA, the CDR3 is TGTGCCAGCAGTCTCGGAGCGGGGGTAGAGACCCAGTACTTC. This translates into CASSLGAGVETQYF.

The chain has TRBV7-2 and TRBJ2-1, with 10 bases aligning to TRBD1. Unmatched junction bases numbered 6, after V lost 3 bases and J lost 7 bases. Germline loops: CDR1 SGHTA, CDR2 FQGNSA. This CDR3 is 15 amino acids long. CDR3 sequence (DNA): TGTGCCAGCAGCTTGTACCGGGACAGGGGTAATGAGCAGTTCTTC. Encoded protein: CASSLYRDRGNEQFF.

J is TRBJ1-4 and V is TRBV6-1; 8 bases are a match to TRBD1. The junction had 5 bases not matched to a gene; V was cut back by 5 bases and J by 6 bases. The CDR3 extends over 14 amino acids. Germline V CDR1 and CDR2: MNHNS, SASEGT. The DNA of the CDR3 is TGTGCCAGCAGTTCCGACAGGGGTTATGAAAAACTGTTTTTT. Residues: CASSSDRGYEKLFF.

The chain couples TRBV21-1 to TRBJ1-5; TRBD1, as called in the table, went unchecked against the DNA. TRBV21-1 is a recognized pseudogene. This CDR3 is built from 20 residues. Here the CDR3 reads CASSNAHRDRDLYSNQPQHF. In DNA form, the CDR3 reads TGTGCCAGCAGCAATGCTCACCGGGACAGGGATCTTTATAGCAATCAGCCCCAGCATTTT.

V usage is TRBV5-1 and J usage is TRBJ1-4, with 7 bases that match TRBD1. Trimming took 4 bases from V and 8 from J; bases not matched to a gene: 8. The germline gives CDR1 SGHRS, CDR2 YFSETQ. CDR3 length equals 14 residues. CDR3 sequence reads: CASSTRQGEEKLFF. In DNA, the CDR3 is TGCGCCAGCAGCACCAGACAGGGAGAGGAAAAACTGTTTTTT.

The chain carries TRBV5-1 and TRBJ2-5; D gene ambiguous. There are 11 residues in the CDR3. V gave up 3 bases and J gave up 2 bases, with 2 bases separating them. Germline V lookup: CDR1 SGHRS, CDR2 YFSETQ. CDR3 DNA: TGCGCCAGCAGCTCACAAGAGACCCAGTACTTC. Encoded protein: CASSSQETQYF. The whole variable domain, filled in from reference TRBV5-1 and TRBJ2-5, reads KAGVTQTPRYLIKTRGQQVTLSCSPISGHRSVSWYQQTPGQGLQFLFEYFSETQRNKGNFPGRFSGRQFSNSRSEMNVSTLELGDSALYLCASSSQETQYFGPGTRLLVL.

V gene TRBV9 combines with J gene TRBJ1-5; the D is unclear. The CDR3 runs to 13 residues. Germline CDR1 is SGDLS and CDR2 is YYNGEE. Deletions cut 2 bases from V and 7 bases from J, with 10 bases between. CDR3 residues: CASSVREGQPQHF. The CDR3 nucleotides are TGTGCCAGCAGCGTGAGGGAGGGCCAGCCCCAGCATTTT. The variable domain in full, completed from reference TRBV9 and TRBJ1-5, reads DSGVTQTPKHLITATGQRVTLRCSPRSGDLSVYWYQQSLDQGLQFLIQYYNGEERAKGNILERFSAQQFPDLHSELNLSSLELGDSALYFCASSVREGQPQHFGDGTRLSIL.

The chain joins TRBV6-2 or TRBV6-3 to TRBJ1-1; 7 nucleotides match TRBD1. Germline V gene data show CDR1 as MNHEY and CDR2 as SVGEGT. J lost 0 bases, V lost 3 bases, and 7 bases had no gene match. The CDR3 is 16 residues long. The DNA for the CDR3 is TGTGCCAGCAGTTATTGGGGACAGCATATGAACACTGAAGCTTTCTTT. It specifies CASSYWGQHMNTEAFF.

The chain links TRBV11-2 to TRBJ1-6, with unresolved D. CDR1 and CDR2 from the germline V gene are SGHAT and FQNNGV. CDR3 length: 12 residues. Trimming pared 4 bases from V and 14 bases from J, leaving 12 bases between. CDR3: CASSSTSGSLHF. CDR3 sequence (DNA): TGTGCCAGCAGCTCCACCTCAGGTTCCCTCCACTTT.

The table lists this clone with a count of one. The chain joins TRBV9 to TRBJ2-3; 8 positions match TRBD2. Trimming removed 6 bases from V and 2 bases from J; junction bases left unmatched: 11. The CDR3 covers 16 residues. Germline CDR1 reads SGDLS; CDR2 reads YYNGEE. As DNA, the CDR3 is TGTGCCAGCACCACGGGGGCGGGAGGTACCACAGATACGCAGTATTTT. It codes for CASTTGAGGTTDTQYF.

The J gene is TRBJ2-1, the V gene TRBV6-1, with TRBD2 matching over 8 bases. Losses at the gene ends were 2 bases for V and 9 bases for J; bases not matched to a gene: 9. CDR1 MNHNS and CDR2 SASEGT come from the germline V gene. The length of the CDR3 is 15 residues. This CDR3 is CASSELGLAGGEQFF. For the CDR3, the DNA is TGTGCCAGCAGTGAACTTGGACTAGCCGGTGGTGAGCAGTTCTTC.

This rearrangement joins TRBV18 to TRBJ2-7; D unresolved. Looked up from germline, CDR1 is KGHSH and CDR2 is LQKENI. V dropped 0 bases and J dropped 0 bases, with 15 bases sitting between them. This CDR3 has 17 residues. CDR3 loop: CASSPPSYRTGSYEQYF. The CDR3 region has the DNA TGTGCCAGCTCACCACCGAGCTACCGCACCGGCTCCTACGAGCAGTACTTC.

The V and J genes are TRBV30 and TRBJ2-1; 8 bases are shared with TRBD2. There are 15 residues in the CDR3. Germline trimming cut 0 bases from V and 2 bases from J; bases unmatched to any gene: 3. Germline CDR1 and CDR2: GTSNPN and SVGIG (reference sequence). The CDR3 protein is CAWSVQLAAYNEQFF. The DNA of the CDR3 is TGTGCCTGGAGTGTTCAACTAGCGGCCTACAATGAGCAGTTCTTC. The full variable domain, with the rest looked up from reference TRBV30 and TRBJ2-1, is SQTIHQWPATLVQPVGSPLSLECTVEGTSNPNLYWYRQAAGRGLQLLFYSVGIGQISSEVPQNLSASRPQDRQFILSSKKLLLSDSGFYLCAWSVQLAAYNEQFFGPGTRLTVL.

The chain couples TRBV7-2 to TRBJ1-1, with TRBD1 as a possible D gene (6 bases). The CDR3 has 15 amino acids. Germline-derived CDR1 and CDR2 are SGHTA and FQGNSA. V was pared by 5 bases and J by 3 bases, with 16 bases between. The CDR3, as DNA: TGTGCCAGCAGCCCCTGGATGAAGGGGGACACTGAAGCTTTCTTT. Translated: CASSPWMKGDTEAFF. Complete variable domain (other parts from reference TRBV7-2 and TRBJ1-1): GAGVSQSPSNKVTEKGKDVELRCDPISGHTALYWYRQSLGQGLEFLIYFQGNSAPDKSGLPSDRFSAERTGGSVSTLTIQRTQQEDSAVYLCASSPWMKGDTEAFFGQGTRLTVV.

The chain recombines TRBV30 with TRBJ2-1, with a possible D match to TRBD2 (6 bases). CDR1 is GTSNPN and CDR2 is SVGIG in the germline V gene (reference sequence). V lost 0 bases and J 3 bases, leaving 15 bases between the germline ends. This CDR3 region has 16 residues. CDR3 sequence (DNA): TGTGCCTGGAGTGTACGAGTCGGGAGAGGCTACAATGAGCAGTTCTTC. Translated, it gives CAWSVRVGRGYNEQFF. Complete variable domain (other parts from reference TRBV30 and TRBJ2-1): SQTIHQWPATLVQPVGSPLSLECTVEGTSNPNLYWYRQAAGRGLQLLFYSVGIGQISSEVPQNLSASRPQDRQFILSSKKLLLSDSGFYLCAWSVRVGRGYNEQFFGPGTRLTVL.

This clone has only a few counts. The chain combines TRBV30 with TRBJ2-7, with unresolved D. With 0 bases removed from V and 6 bases from J, the gap between germline ends came to 9 bases. This CDR3 comprises 12 residues. Germline V gives CDR1 GTSNPN, CDR2 SVGIG (reference sequence). The CDR3 DNA is TGTGCCTGGAGTGTACCAGCGTCCGAGCAGTACTTC. Translated, it gives CAWSVPASEQYF.

The J gene is TRBJ2-5, the V gene TRBV5-4, with TRBD1 matching over 7 bases. The V segment lost 1 base and the J segment 5 bases; nucleotides outside the gene matches: 8. Looked up from germline, CDR1 is SGHNT and CDR2 is YYREEE (reference sequence). The CDR3 contains 15 residues. The CDR3 loop is CASSLKGAAWETQYF. DNA of the CDR3: TGTGCCAGCAGCTTGAAGGGGGCGGCATGGGAGACCCAGTACTTC. Variable domain in full (rest from reference TRBV5-4 and TRBJ2-5): ETGVTQSPTHLIKTRGQQVTLRCSSQSGHNTVSWYQQALGQGPQFIFQYYREEENGRGNFPPRFSGLQFPNYSSELNVNALELDDSALYLCASSLKGAAWETQYFGPGTRLLVL.

This chain uses TRBV18 with TRBJ2-1, with D possibly TRBD2 on 7 matching bases. The V gene lost 3 bases and the J gene lost 4 bases, with 16 bases spanning the gap. The CDR3 extends over 16 amino acids. Germline CDR1 and CDR2: KGHSH and LQKENI. The CDR3: CASSPTGGATYNEQFF. In DNA form, the CDR3 reads TGTGCCAGCTCACCCACGGGGGGCGCAACTTACAATGAGCAGTTCTTC. The variable domain in full, completed from reference TRBV18 and TRBJ2-1, reads NAGVMQNPRHLVRRRGQEARLRCSPMKGHSHVYWYRQLPEEGLKFMVYLQKENIIDESGMPKERFSAEFPKEGPSILRIQQVVRGDSAAYFCASSPTGGATYNEQFFGPGTRLTVL.

The chain recombines TRBV7-2 with TRBJ1-2, with D possibly matching TRBD1 (6 bases). CDR3 size: 17 residues. Trimming stripped 3 bases from V and 3 bases from J, with 20 bases between. Germline CDR1 is SGHTA and CDR2 is FQGNSA. DNA of the CDR3: TGTGCCAGCAGCTTTTGGGGGCTGGGGCGGGGGGACTATGGCTACACCTTC. It specifies CASSFWGLGRGDYGYTF. Full variable domain (remainder filled in from reference TRBV7-2 and TRBJ1-2): GAGVSQSPSNKVTEKGKDVELRCDPISGHTALYWYRQSLGQGLEFLIYFQGNSAPDKSGLPSDRFSAERTGGSVSTLTIQRTQQEDSAVYLCASSFWGLGRGDYGYTFGSGTRLTVV.

The V gene is TRBV15, the J gene TRBJ2-3, with a weak D call TRBD1 (5 bases). Trimming left V 7 bases short and J 3 bases short, with 20 bases between. CDR3 length: 16 residues. Per the germline V gene, CDR1 is LNHNV and CDR2 is YYDKDF (reference sequence). CDR3 sequence (DNA): TGTGCCACCACCCCGAGCGTGACAGAACGGACAGATACGCAGTATTTT. It translates to CATTPSVTERTDTQYF.

This clone is a singleton in its sample. This rearrangement joins TRBV19 to TRBJ2-5, with TRBD2 identical over 9 bases. V lost 3 bases to trimming and J lost 4 bases; unmatched junction nucleotides: 9. Germline V gene sequence: CDR1 LNHDA, CDR2 SQIVND (reference sequence). The CDR3 runs to 16 residues. CDR3 nucleotide sequence: TGTGCCAGTAGTATGGCAAGCGGGGGGCCGGTAGAGACCCAGTACTTC. This codes for CASSMASGGPVETQYF.

A note on this clone: At one end the junction does not follow the germline gene, possibly because of a read error. This chain connects TRBV5-1 to TRBJ2-1, with TRBD2 matching 11 bases. This CDR3 has 13 amino acids. Germline V CDR1 and CDR2: SGHRS, YFSETQ. This CDR3 is CASSLGLAGPPVF. The CDR3 region has the DNA TGCGCCAGCAGCTTGGGACTAGCGGGACCCCCGGTCTTC.

The chain carries TRBV19 and TRBJ2-1; the match to TRBD2 covers 8 bases. The CDR3 has 17 residues. V lost 10 bases, J lost 0 bases, and 14 bases stayed unmatched. Germline CDR1 is LNHDA and CDR2 is SQIVND (reference sequence). The CDR3 nucleotides read TGTGCCACCCAAGGGCTAGCGGGTTCTCGCTCCTACAATGAGCAGTTCTTC. It codes for CATQGLAGSRSYNEQFF. Variable domain in full (rest from reference TRBV19 and TRBJ2-1): DGGITQSPKYLFRKEGQNVTLSCEQNLNHDAMYWYRQDPGQGLRLIYYSQIVNDFQKGDIAEGYSVSREKKESFPLTVTSAQKNPTAFYLCATQGLAGSRSYNEQFFGPGTRLTVL.

The chain couples TRBV11-3 to TRBJ2-7, with TRBD1 matching 10 bases. The CDR3 is 17 amino acids. J lost 4 bases, V lost 0 bases, and 9 bases had no gene match. Germline loops: CDR1 SGHNT, CDR2 YENEEA. CDR3 in amino acids: CASSLEGDRGGRYEQYF. The CDR3 DNA is TGTGCCAGCAGCTTAGAAGGGGACAGGGGCGGTCGGTACGAGCAGTACTTC.

In nucleotides, the CDR3 is TGCAGCGTTCTCGACAGGGGGCAAGATGGCTACACCTTC. Amino acid sequence: CSVLDRGQDGYTF. V gene TRBV29-1 combines with J gene TRBJ1-2, with TRBD1 matching 10 bases. The germline V gene has CDR1 SQVTM and CDR2 ANQGSEA. The CDR3 has 13 amino acids. V shed 5 bases, J shed 6 bases, and the junction held 6 bases outside the gene matches.

This clone showed up just a few times. The V gene is TRBV25-1, the J gene TRBJ1-2, with TRBD1 as a possible D gene (5 bases). V lost 5 bases and J lost 8, with 12 bases in between. There are 12 residues in the CDR3. Germline V gene data show CDR1 as MGHDK and CDR2 as SYGVNS. CDR3 residues: CASSLWGDGYTF. The CDR3 region has the DNA TGTGCCAGCAGTCTTTGGGGCGACGGCTACACCTTC.

This chain uses TRBV5-1 with TRBJ2-1, with 8 bases lining up with TRBD2. CDR3 size: 16 residues. J was trimmed by 2 bases and V by 2 bases; bases with no gene match: 6. CDR1 is SGHRS, CDR2 YFSETQ, per germline. The CDR3 here is CASSLTPGGAYNEQFF. The CDR3, as DNA: TGCGCCAGCAGCTTAACCCCGGGGGGGGCCTACAATGAGCAGTTCTTC.

The V and J genes are TRBV18 and TRBJ2-1, with D perhaps TRBD2 (6 bases). Trimming pared 5 bases from V and 6 bases from J, leaving 17 bases between. CDR1 KGHSH and CDR2 LQKENI come from the germline V gene. CDR3 length: 15 residues. CDR3 residues: CASSSEVLAGNEQFF. The CDR3 region has the DNA TGTGCCAGCTCATCGGAGGTACTAGCAGGCAATGAGCAGTTCTTC.

The chain is built from TRBV5-6 and TRBJ1-6, with TRBD1 matching over 10 bases. Per the germline V gene, CDR1 is SGHDT and CDR2 is YYEEEE. This CDR3 spans 15 amino acids. The V gene end was trimmed by 4 bases and the J gene end by 13 bases; junction bases not matched to a gene: 11. CDR3: CASSLRDRGARPLHF. CDR3 DNA: TGTGCCAGCAGCCTCCGGGACAGGGGCGCCCGGCCCCTCCACTTT.

This chain links TRBV7-2 with TRBJ2-2; 7 bases map to TRBD2. The CDR3 is 15 residues long. Germline CDR1 and CDR2: SGHTA and FQGNSA. V lost 7 bases, J lost 3 bases, and 8 bases stayed unmatched. Written as DNA, the CDR3 is TGTGCCAGCACCATAAGCGGGAAGCACACCGGGGAGCTGTTTTTT. Translation gives CASTISGKHTGELFF.

This sequence joins TRBV11-3 and TRBJ2-7, with TRBD1 matching 7 bases. The CDR3 has 13 amino acids. Losses at the gene ends were 5 bases for V and 2 bases for J; bases not matched to a gene: 3. Germline CDR1 SGHNT, CDR2 YENEEA. CDR3 amino acids: CASSRGQTYEQYF. DNA for the CDR3: TGTGCCAGCAGCCGGGGACAGACCTACGAGCAGTACTTC.

This clone was counted once. J is TRBJ2-7 and V is TRBV6-5; 8 bases fit TRBD1. The germline V gene encodes CDR1 MNHEY and CDR2 SVGAGI. J gave up 0 bases and V 4 bases, and 2 bases lay outside the gene matches. The CDR3 covers 14 residues. CDR3 nucleotides: TGTGCCAGCAGTTCGGGACAGGCCTCCTACGAGCAGTACTTC. It translates to CASSSGQASYEQYF.